This T cell receptor beta chain originates from a study of shared clonotypes between healthy human individuals. Division of CD4+ cells produced a CD45RA+ naive subset and a CD45RA-negative memory subset. Original processing methods: Filtering differed, since immunoSEQ gave only junction sequences and no quality scores. The method was immunoSEQ multiplex PCR; TCRdb's version includes in-frame clones alone and lacks a portion of them. V and J calls and clone size are as listed in that table; D and trimming were resolved from the DNA. The sample lists 1.6 million or so clones; roughly 97% were seen once. This receptor was obtained from a young man in good health. The sequencing input was naive CD4+ T cells sorted from blood. Subset here: CD45RA+ positively selected.

In nucleotides, the CDR3 is TGTGCCAGCAGGGACCGTGGATTAAGGACCCAGTACTTC. It specifies CASRDRGLRTQYF. The chain recombines TRBV6-1 with TRBJ2-5; no reliable D call. Germline CDR1 reads MNHNS; CDR2 reads SASEGT. CDR3 length: 13 residues. V lost 6 bases to trimming and J lost 7 bases, with 15 bases between them.